This passage covers 17 T cell receptor beta chains from one sample sequenced in a study of chemoradiotherapy in HPV16-positive cancers. Measured with immunoSEQ multiplex PCR; TCRdb has only the in-frame clones, and not every one. The sample yields 12,000 or so clones, roughly 78% seen once. The sample was acquired from a patient who underwent chemoradiotherapy. Receptors originate from a human donor with HPV-associated anogenital cancer.

The gene calls are TRBV19 and TRBJ1-3, with D unresolved. The germline V gene encodes CDR1 LNHDA and CDR2 SQIVND (reference sequence). The CDR3 spans 11 residues. Trimming cost V 5 bases and J 9 bases, with 8 bases left between them. This CDR3 is CASSLGSTIYF. The CDR3 DNA follows: TGTGCCAGTAGTTTAGGCAGCACCATATATTTT.

This sequence joins TRBV7-6 and TRBJ2-1; TRBD2 agrees at 9 bases. Germline V lookup: CDR1 SGHVS, CDR2 FNYEAQ. This CDR3 is 16 amino acids long. Losses at the gene ends were 2 bases for V and 8 bases for J; bases not matched to a gene: 10. This chain's CDR3 is CASSLLGRGGRDEQFF. CDR3 sequence (DNA): TGTGCCAGCAGCTTATTGGGGCGGGGGGGCCGAGATGAGCAGTTCTTC.

The V and J genes are TRBV6-6 and TRBJ2-3, with D unclear. CDR1 and CDR2 from the germline V gene are MNHNY and SVGAGI (reference sequence). Trimming removed 0 bases from V and 6 bases from J, with 4 bases in between. The CDR3 runs 12 residues. The CDR3 sequence: CASSYSSDTQYF. CDR3 bases: TGTGCCAGCAGTTACTCATCCGATACGCAGTATTTT.

This clone was observed a single time. The V and J genes are TRBV10-3 and TRBJ2-6, with D unresolved. Trimming took off 7 bases at V and 4 bases at J, with 11 bases between the two ends. Germline V CDR1 and CDR2: ENHRY, SYGVKD. The CDR3 runs 14 residues. CDR3 in DNA: TGTGCCATCATGGCCGGGTTGGGGGCCAACGTCCTGACTTTC. Translating gives CAIMAGLGANVLTF.

The chain couples TRBV5-6 to TRBJ1-2; D is perhaps TRBD1 (5 bases). The CDR3 sequence is 12 residues long. Trimming shortened V by 0 bases and J by 5 bases, and 5 bases separated the two germline ends. Germline V CDR1 and CDR2: SGHDT, YYEEEE. The DNA of the CDR3 is TGTGCCAGCAGCTTGGGGGGGTATGGCTACACCTTC. Translation gives CASSLGGYGYTF.

As concerns this clone: The junction and the germline gene differ at one end; a read error may be behind it. The rearrangement uses TRBV7-7 and TRBJ2-1; D gene uncertain. Germline CDR1 SSHAT, CDR2 FNYEAQ (reference sequence). This CDR3 has 14 residues. The DNA for the CDR3 is TGTGCTAGCAGCCCAGGCGGCCGGGCCCTCGAGCAGTTCTTC. Translated, it gives CASSPGGRALEQFF.

The rearrangement links TRBV9 to TRBJ1-1, with 7 bases identical to TRBD1. Germline V gene sequence: CDR1 SGDLS, CDR2 YYNGEE. This CDR3 spans 14 amino acids. The V segment lost 3 bases and the J segment 5 bases; nucleotides outside the gene matches: 7. The CDR3 protein is CASSEFPGGTEAFF. The CDR3 DNA reads as TGTGCCAGCAGCGAATTCCCAGGGGGTACTGAAGCTTTCTTT.

This clone was observed a handful of times. This rearrangement joins TRBV4-2 to TRBJ1-1; no definite D call. Trimming removed 4 bases at V and 10 bases at J, with 10 bases between. The CDR3 spans 11 residues. Germline V gene lookup returns CDR1 LGHNA and CDR2 YNFKEQ. CDR3 in amino acids: CASSLNSGAFF. The CDR3 DNA follows: TGTGCCAGCAGCCTGAACAGTGGAGCTTTCTTT.

V is TRBV7-2 and J is TRBJ1-1; D is ambiguous. The CDR3 extends over 14 amino acids. Trimming removed 5 bases from V and 0 bases from J, with 10 bases in between. CDR1 is SGHTA and CDR2 is FQGNSA in the germline V gene. CDR3 in amino acids: CASSLATLNTEAFF. The CDR3 DNA follows: TGTGCCAGCAGCCTCGCGACCCTGAACACTGAAGCTTTCTTT.

This clone is a singleton in its sample. The V call is TRBV4-1, the J call TRBJ2-1; D remains ambiguous. Germline values: CDR1 MGHRA, CDR2 YSYEKL. V lost 0 bases and J lost 7, with 10 bases in between. The CDR3 runs 14 residues. CDR3: CASSQDLGRNEQFF. DNA for the CDR3: TGCGCCAGCAGCCAAGATCTCGGGCGAAATGAGCAGTTCTTC.

V and J are TRBV5-6 and TRBJ2-3; 7 bases are a match to TRBD1. J was trimmed by 6 bases and V by 4 bases; bases with no gene match: 11. CDR1 is SGHDT, CDR2 YYEEEE, per germline. This CDR3 region has 15 residues. CDR3 DNA: TGTGCCAGCAGCCTTGCTCGCTACAGGGGCGATACGCAGTATTTT. Amino acids: CASSLARYRGDTQYF.

The V and J genes are TRBV19 and TRBJ1-2; TRBD1 is a possible D gene (5 bases). There are 13 residues in the CDR3. CDR1 is LNHDA, CDR2 SQIVND, per germline (reference sequence). Trimming shortened V by 7 bases and J by 7 bases, and 16 bases separated the two germline ends. The DNA for the CDR3 is TGTGCCAGTACCTCATCGGGGGGAGGTGGCTACACCTTC. Translating it yields CASTSSGGGGYTF.

The chain has TRBV20-1 and TRBJ2-5; 8 bases align to TRBD2. CDR1 and CDR2 from the germline V gene are DFQATT and SNEGSKA (reference sequence). V lost 6 bases to trimming and J lost 3 bases; unmatched junction nucleotides: 0. The CDR3 extends over 11 amino acids. The CDR3 protein is CSALAEETQYF. The CDR3 DNA sequence: TGCAGTGCACTAGCGGAAGAGACCCAGTACTTC.

The V call is TRBV30, the J call TRBJ2-7, with D perhaps assigned TRBD1 or TRBD2 (5 bases each). The V end was cut by 1 base, the J end by 4 bases, with 17 bases between. Germline CDR1 is GTSNPN and CDR2 is SVGIG (reference sequence). This CDR3 region has 15 residues. The CDR3 spells CAWSDPKRGAYEQYF. In DNA, the CDR3 is TGTGCCTGGAGTGACCCGAAAAGGGGAGCATACGAGCAGTACTTC.

This sequence joins TRBV4-3 and TRBJ2-7; D call uncertain. V was trimmed by 0 bases and J by 6 bases, leaving 9 bases between them. Germline CDR1 reads LGHNA; CDR2 reads YSLEER. CDR3 length: 13 residues. CDR3 nucleotides: TGCGCCAGCAGCCAAGATCCCCCGGGCGAGCAGTACTTC. Protein: CASSQDPPGEQYF.

The chain joins TRBV6-5 to TRBJ1-2; 10 nucleotides match TRBD1. The CDR3 runs 16 residues. The germline gives CDR1 MNHEY, CDR2 SVGAGI. V lost 2 bases, J lost 4 bases, and 7 bases stayed unmatched. CDR3 bases: TGTGCCAGCAGTTACCTCCGGACAGGGGGAGGCTATGGCTACACCTTC. It specifies CASSYLRTGGGYGYTF.

This clone turned up a few times. The chain links TRBV6-1 to TRBJ1-6, with D possibly being TRBD1 (5 bases). The germline V gene has CDR1 MNHNS and CDR2 SASEGT. Between the trimmed V and J ends, which lost 0 bases and 7 bases, there was a span of 16 bases. The CDR3 spans 17 residues. CDR3 coding DNA: TGTGCCAGCAGTGAAGCTTTAAGGGGTCTGTGGAATTCACCCCTCCACTTT. This translates into CASSEALRGLWNSPLHF.